Ten or more counts support the clone carrying this TCR beta chain. RNA transcripts provided the source from which TCR beta CDR3 regions were amplified. First-round RT-PCR of the TCR CDR3 relied on the HTBI primer set. MiXCR, run by TCRdb on the multiplex PCR reads, gives a single entry per CDR3 protein. The table lists about 690,000 distinct CDR3 sequences, 15% to 20% of them singletons. Newly diagnosed hyperthyroidism patients aged 18 to 65 years had disease lasting under 2 months. The data originate from a study of T cells in Graves' hyperthyroidism and ophthalmopathy. The CDR3 loop spans 14 amino acids. Germline V gives CDR1 MDHEN, CDR2 SYDVKM. The ends lost 4 bases at V and 9 bases at J; junction bases unmatched: 7.

This receptor was identified in a man in his fifties or sixties with Graves' hyperthyroidism. Sequencing was done on a sample of blood. The chain recombines TRBV28 with TRBJ2-1; TRBD1 matches 9 bases. CDR3 loop: CASSSTGQGGEQFF. CDR3 in DNA: TGTGCCAGCAGTTCAACGGGACAGGGTGGTGAGCAGTTCTTC.